This entry lists 10 T cell receptor beta chains sequenced from one sample in a study of radiation and T cells in renal cell carcinoma. As to treatment: 15 Gy SBRT to primary tumor, nephrectomy 4 weeks later. Only in-frame clones appear in the TCRdb table, and some are missing; sequencing was by immunoSEQ multiplex PCR. Of about 20,000 clones in the sample, roughly 62% are singletons; the top ten hold about 12%. The starting material was tumor tissue, obtained from a patient whose treatment included radiotherapy and nephrectomy. Receptors originate from a woman between 70 and 85 years old with renal cell carcinoma.

The chain carries TRBV13 and TRBJ1-1; TRBD1 agrees at 11 bases. The CDR3 has 15 residues. Germline trimming cut 2 bases from V and 4 bases from J; bases unmatched to any gene: 3. Looked up from germline, CDR1 is PRHDT and CDR2 is FYEKMQ (reference sequence). CDR3 region: CASSLPGTGGTEAFF. For the CDR3, the DNA is TGTGCCAGCAGCTTACCCGGGACAGGGGGCACTGAAGCTTTCTTT. Supplemented by reference TRBV13 and TRBJ1-1, the full variable domain reads AAGVIQSPRHLIKEKRETATLKCYPIPRHDTVYWYQQGPGQDPQFLISFYEKMQSDKGSIPDRFSAQQFSDYHSELNMSSLELGDSALYFCASSLPGTGGTEAFFGQGTRLTVV.

This clone was detected only a few times. The chain has TRBV18 and TRBJ1-1; D is unclear. Trimming took 3 bases from V and 6 from J, leaving 17 bases between them. The CDR3 spans 15 residues. Germline V CDR1 and CDR2: KGHSH, LQKENI. This CDR3 is CASSPKEAMIAEAFF. The DNA of the CDR3 is TGTGCCAGCTCACCGAAGGAGGCCATGATCGCTGAAGCTTTCTTT.

V usage is TRBV6-6 and J usage is TRBJ2-7, with D tentatively TRBD2 (5 bases). V was trimmed by 1 base and J by 2 bases, leaving 9 bases between them. This CDR3 comprises 14 residues. CDR1 and CDR2 (germline): MNHNY, SVGAGI (reference sequence). CDR3 sequence: CASSYFREPYEQYF. The DNA of the CDR3 is TGTGCCAGCAGTTACTTTCGGGAACCCTACGAGCAGTACTTC.

The chain carries TRBV2 and TRBJ2-1; D is unclear. Per the germline V gene, CDR1 is SNHLY and CDR2 is FYNNEI. The length of the CDR3 is 16 residues. V was shortened by 1 base and J by 1 base, with 11 bases between the two germline ends. CDR3 residues: CASSEGGNPSYNEQFF. The DNA for the CDR3 is TGTGCCAGCAGTGAAGGAGGCAACCCTTCCTACAATGAGCAGTTCTTC.

This chain links TRBV7-2 with TRBJ2-1; D not resolved. The CDR3 is 15 amino acids. CDR1 is SGHTA, CDR2 FQGNSA, per germline. Deletions cut 6 bases from V and 1 base from J, with 13 bases between. As DNA, the CDR3 is TGTGCCAGCAGGGTAGGGTATGGGTCCTACAATGAGCAGTTCTTC. Protein: CASRVGYGSYNEQFF.

V and J are TRBV28 and TRBJ2-5; no firm D call. The CDR3 is 13 residues long. Trimming removed 6 bases from V and 1 base from J, with 9 bases in between. CDR1 and CDR2 (germline): MDHEN, SYDVKM. The CDR3 bases are TGTGCCAGCAGCCCAGGCAGCCAAGAGACCCAGTACTTC. Encoded protein: CASSPGSQETQYF.

This clone showed up just once. The rearrangement uses TRBV4-1 and TRBJ1-4; D gene unclear. V lost 0 bases and J lost 1, with 9 bases in between. The length of the CDR3 is 16 residues. CDR1 is MGHRA and CDR2 is YSYEKL in the germline V gene. The CDR3 here is CASSQESGKTNEKLFF. The CDR3 DNA reads as TGCGCCAGCAGCCAAGAGTCCGGCAAAACTAATGAAAAACTGTTTTTT.

This clone was recorded a few times. The chain uses TRBV7-6 and TRBJ1-1; D may be TRBD1 (5 bases). There are 14 residues in the CDR3. CDR1 is SGHVS and CDR2 is FNYEAQ in the germline V gene. The V gene lost 5 bases and the J gene lost 1 base, with 11 bases spanning the gap. CDR3: CASSLGTANTEAFF. CDR3 DNA sequence: TGTGCCAGCAGCCTCGGGACGGCGAACACTGAAGCTTTCTTT.

The chain links TRBV7-3 to TRBJ1-2; the match to TRBD1 covers 8 bases. Germline loops: CDR1 SGHTA, CDR2 FQGTGA. V dropped 4 bases and J dropped 5; count of bases not matched to a gene: 6. This CDR3 spans 14 amino acids. The CDR3 DNA reads as TGTGCCAGCAGCTCAACAGGGGGGCAGTATGGCTACACCTTC. This encodes CASSSTGGQYGYTF.

V gene TRBV5-6 combines with J gene TRBJ2-7; TRBD2 matches 7 bases. Germline V lookup: CDR1 SGHDT, CDR2 YYEEEE. There are 14 residues in the CDR3. V lost 4 bases and J lost 6; bases outside the gene matches: 10. DNA for the CDR3: TGTGCCAGCAGCCTGGGGGGGACCCTGGGCGAGCAGTACTTC. This codes for CASSLGGTLGEQYF.